This T cell receptor (beta chain) was identified in a study of blood T cells in healthy people across ages (dated by TCRdb to the mid-2010s). Broadly, across the study: In model experiments, template switching captured about one uniquely barcoded TCR beta cDNA molecule for every two T cells. Using deep sequencing normalized with unique cDNA molecular identifiers, the study measured how TCR beta repertoire diversity changes with age. The donors were split into four age groups: young (average around 15 years), middle-aged (more than 35), aged (more than 55) and long-lived (roughly 77). To avoid experimental bias, donors of different ages were spread randomly across the sequencing lanes. Using the same blood draw, the study looked at two additional independent replicas of 1 million unique cDNA reads for two donors, one aged 18 to 30 and the other aged 80 or older.

The germline V gene (reference sequence) sets CDR1 to LGHDT and CDR2 to YNNKEL. The CDR3 sequence holds 13 residues, the cysteine and phenylalanine included. The read is trimmed to its CDR3 DNA, 39 bases read in frame from base 1. The library was generated by 5' RACE. The data were produced on an Illumina HiSeq 2500. A second about 6 to 11 cycle PCR used a sample-barcoded 5' primer and a J-beta primer mix. A unique molecular identifier was introduced onto each TCR beta cDNA molecule by a template-switch 5' adaptor carrying 12 random nucleotides. Each sample yielded at least 3 million CDR3-containing paired-end reads. All of the RNA was converted into first-strand cDNA using the Mint cDNA synthesis kit, with a TRBC-specific oligonucleotide serving as the primer. Following uracil-DNA glycosylase treatment, a first 18-cycle PCR with universal primers M1SS and BC2_uni_R was performed on all cDNA. The paper's data handling went like this. Normalization of each sample was performed by random selection of 1 million high-quality reads, each carrying a distinct molecular identifier. Reads sharing molecular identifiers were discarded rather than binned into consensus sequences. MiTCR, run with a Q25 quality threshold and the strictest error-elimination algorithm, handled CDR3 identification, clonotype clustering and error correction. A nonparametric unseen species model using Euler transformation provided a lower-bound estimate of total TCR beta diversity. TCRdb applied fastp at Q25 and MiXCR to the public reads, then kept only in-frame beta chains. Each entry is one CDR3 protein sequence, shown with its most common DNA and genes. None of the V and J calls come from the authors' own analysis; TCRdb made them. In all, the sample holds 1.6 million or so distinct CDR3 sequences, and about 32% of those were seen once. The top ten clonotypes cover about 11% of the sample.

Turning to this clonotype: This clone's antigen is unknown. Compared with germline, one end of the junction differs, possibly owing to a read error.

The investigation overall reported the following: Compared with the aged group, the long-lived group had more naive CD4+ T cells, fewer expanded clones and increased TCR diversity, suggesting age selection. Estimates of total diversity based on one million sequenced T cells were considered lower bounds and underestimates. Since profiling was done on bulk unsorted PBMCs, naive and antigen-experienced compartments could not be conclusively compared. The percentage of naive T cells measured by flow cytometry correlated strongly with observed TCR beta diversity. The CMV infection status of donors was not known, potentially confounding age-related changes in expanded clonotypes. As age increased, observed TCR beta diversity per million T cells dropped in a roughly linear way, and a significant reduction was already evident by age roughly 36.

The approximately 40 donors, aged about 6 to 95 years, were systemically healthy Caucasian individuals from Russia. Around 9.8 milliliters of peripheral blood were collected from each donor into EDTA-treated Vacutainer tubes. Ficoll-Paque density-gradient centrifugation was used to isolate PBMCs, with at least 6.5 million per sample. Total RNA was extracted from PBMCs with Trizol reagent, with at least 5 micrograms obtained per sample. The percentages of naive CD45RAhigh/CD27high T cells were determined by flow cytometry on a PBMC aliquot from every donor. Material for sequencing was blood. Recombination joined TRBV3-1 with TRBJ2-3; the D gene could be TRBD1 or TRBD2, each one agreeing over 5 bases. This TCR was recovered from a woman in her 30s in good health. The encoded CDR3 is CASNQDPGTAAYF. DNA sequence: TGTGCCAGCAACCAAGACCCGGGGACCGCTGCGTATTTT.